Listed below are T cell receptor beta chains from one sample, sequenced in a study of blood T cell repertoires in COVID-19. Using immunoSEQ multiplex PCR, the repertoire was profiled, and TCRdb retains in-frame clones only, with some absent. The repertoire consists of approximately 100,000 clones, with 85% to 90% occurring once and the leading ten covering 4.2%. The sample taken for sequencing was peripheral blood. All receptors derive from a human donor with COVID-19, enrolled during active disease. The donor label of this sample is uncertain. The CDR3 runs from the conserved cysteine through the conserved F or W. D genes are given only for firm matches. The listing skips clone size in some rows; elsewhere it reads once, few, many or a size class.

v_call,j_call,d_call,clone_size,cdr3_nt,cdr3_aa
TRBV18,TRBJ2-5,NA,NA,TGTGCCAGCTCCAGCCGGGGGGCGGAGACCCAGTACTTC,CASSSRGAETQYF
TRBV10-3,TRBJ1-6,TRBD1,NA,TGTGCCATCAGTATGGGGGACAGGAGTGGCTCACCCCTCCACTTT,CAISMGDRSGSPLHF
TRBV3-1/TRBV3-2,TRBJ2-7,NA,NA,TGTGCCAGCAGCCAAGAGGGGAGCGTTGAGGCCTACGAGCAGTACTTC,CASSQEGSVEAYEQYF
TRBV7-7,TRBJ2-5,NA,NA,TGTGCCAGCAGCTTAGCACAGTCCGTGGAGACCCAGTACTTC,CASSLAQSVETQYF
TRBV25-1,TRBJ2-5,TRBD2,NA,TGTGCCAGCAGTGAATCTAGCGGGGGGCAAGAGACCCAGTACTTC,CASSESSGGQETQYF
TRBV9,TRBJ2-3,NA,NA,TGTGCCAGCAGCGTATTCGGGGAAAGCACAGATACGCAGTATTTT,CASSVFGESTDTQYF
TRBV10-3,TRBJ1-1,NA,NA,TGTGCCATCAGAAACAAGCGGGATTACACTGAAGCTTTCTTT,CAIRNKRDYTEAFF
TRBV11-3,TRBJ2-3,NA,NA,TGTGCCAGCAGCTTTCAGGGCGCAGATACGCAGTATTTT,CASSFQGADTQYF
TRBV19,TRBJ1-2,TRBD1,NA,TGTGCCAGTAGTAGAGACAGGGCGATCTATGGCTACACCTTC,CASSRDRAIYGYTF
TRBV4-1,TRBJ1-5,TRBD1,NA,TGCGCCAGCAGCCAAGTGACAGGGGGTTTCAATCAGCCCCAGCATTTT,CASSQVTGGFNQPQHF
TRBV24-1,TRBJ2-3,NA,NA,TGTGCCTCAGGGGGGAGCACAGATACGCAGTATTTT,CASGGSTDTQYF
TRBV24-1,TRBJ1-5,TRBD1,NA,TGTGCCACCAGTGATCCCAGGGGGCTGTGTATAAGCAATCAGCCCCAGCATTTT,CATSDPRGLCISNQPQHF
TRBV19,TRBJ1-6,TRBD1,NA,TGTGCCAGTAGTCTGCCGAGGACAGGGTGGAGAGAATCACCCCTCCACTTT,CASSLPRTGWRESPLHF
TRBV5-5,TRBJ1-1,NA,NA,TGTGCCAGCAGCTTGGGTCGAGGGAGTTATCAAGCTTTCTTT,CASSLGRGSYQAFF
TRBV7-6,TRBJ1-4,NA,once,TGTGCCAGCAGCTTAGGGGGCGGGACTGATGAAAAACTGTTTTTT,CASSLGGGTDEKLFF
TRBV19,TRBJ2-7,TRBD1,NA,TGTGCCAGTAGTGGGGACAGGGGGTACGAGCAGTACTTC,CASSGDRGYEQYF
TRBV9,TRBJ1-1,NA,NA,TGTGCCAGCACCCGAGACCCGAGGGACACTGAAGCTTTCTTT,CASTRDPRDTEAFF
TRBV12-2,TRBJ2-1,NA,once,TGTGCAAGTCGCCGGACGGGACTAGCGGGAGGTATTGGGTGGGACAATGAGCAGTTCTTC,CASRRTGLAGGIGWDNEQFF
TRBV2,TRBJ2-1,NA,NA,TGTGCCAGCAGTGGGGGGCTGAACAATGAGCAGTTCTTC,CASSGGLNNEQFF
TRBV4-1,TRBJ1-3,NA,many,TGCGCCAGCAGCGAACGCGTCGGCAGGGCTGGAAACACCATATATTTT,CASSERVGRAGNTIYF
TRBV7-9,TRBJ2-2,NA,NA,TGTGCCAGCAGCTTAATAACGAACACCGGGGAGCTGTTTTTT,CASSLITNTGELFF
TRBV5-1,TRBJ2-1,NA,NA,TGCGCCAGCAGCTTGGATCGTGGGCCGAGCAATGAGCAGTTCTTC,CASSLDRGPSNEQFF